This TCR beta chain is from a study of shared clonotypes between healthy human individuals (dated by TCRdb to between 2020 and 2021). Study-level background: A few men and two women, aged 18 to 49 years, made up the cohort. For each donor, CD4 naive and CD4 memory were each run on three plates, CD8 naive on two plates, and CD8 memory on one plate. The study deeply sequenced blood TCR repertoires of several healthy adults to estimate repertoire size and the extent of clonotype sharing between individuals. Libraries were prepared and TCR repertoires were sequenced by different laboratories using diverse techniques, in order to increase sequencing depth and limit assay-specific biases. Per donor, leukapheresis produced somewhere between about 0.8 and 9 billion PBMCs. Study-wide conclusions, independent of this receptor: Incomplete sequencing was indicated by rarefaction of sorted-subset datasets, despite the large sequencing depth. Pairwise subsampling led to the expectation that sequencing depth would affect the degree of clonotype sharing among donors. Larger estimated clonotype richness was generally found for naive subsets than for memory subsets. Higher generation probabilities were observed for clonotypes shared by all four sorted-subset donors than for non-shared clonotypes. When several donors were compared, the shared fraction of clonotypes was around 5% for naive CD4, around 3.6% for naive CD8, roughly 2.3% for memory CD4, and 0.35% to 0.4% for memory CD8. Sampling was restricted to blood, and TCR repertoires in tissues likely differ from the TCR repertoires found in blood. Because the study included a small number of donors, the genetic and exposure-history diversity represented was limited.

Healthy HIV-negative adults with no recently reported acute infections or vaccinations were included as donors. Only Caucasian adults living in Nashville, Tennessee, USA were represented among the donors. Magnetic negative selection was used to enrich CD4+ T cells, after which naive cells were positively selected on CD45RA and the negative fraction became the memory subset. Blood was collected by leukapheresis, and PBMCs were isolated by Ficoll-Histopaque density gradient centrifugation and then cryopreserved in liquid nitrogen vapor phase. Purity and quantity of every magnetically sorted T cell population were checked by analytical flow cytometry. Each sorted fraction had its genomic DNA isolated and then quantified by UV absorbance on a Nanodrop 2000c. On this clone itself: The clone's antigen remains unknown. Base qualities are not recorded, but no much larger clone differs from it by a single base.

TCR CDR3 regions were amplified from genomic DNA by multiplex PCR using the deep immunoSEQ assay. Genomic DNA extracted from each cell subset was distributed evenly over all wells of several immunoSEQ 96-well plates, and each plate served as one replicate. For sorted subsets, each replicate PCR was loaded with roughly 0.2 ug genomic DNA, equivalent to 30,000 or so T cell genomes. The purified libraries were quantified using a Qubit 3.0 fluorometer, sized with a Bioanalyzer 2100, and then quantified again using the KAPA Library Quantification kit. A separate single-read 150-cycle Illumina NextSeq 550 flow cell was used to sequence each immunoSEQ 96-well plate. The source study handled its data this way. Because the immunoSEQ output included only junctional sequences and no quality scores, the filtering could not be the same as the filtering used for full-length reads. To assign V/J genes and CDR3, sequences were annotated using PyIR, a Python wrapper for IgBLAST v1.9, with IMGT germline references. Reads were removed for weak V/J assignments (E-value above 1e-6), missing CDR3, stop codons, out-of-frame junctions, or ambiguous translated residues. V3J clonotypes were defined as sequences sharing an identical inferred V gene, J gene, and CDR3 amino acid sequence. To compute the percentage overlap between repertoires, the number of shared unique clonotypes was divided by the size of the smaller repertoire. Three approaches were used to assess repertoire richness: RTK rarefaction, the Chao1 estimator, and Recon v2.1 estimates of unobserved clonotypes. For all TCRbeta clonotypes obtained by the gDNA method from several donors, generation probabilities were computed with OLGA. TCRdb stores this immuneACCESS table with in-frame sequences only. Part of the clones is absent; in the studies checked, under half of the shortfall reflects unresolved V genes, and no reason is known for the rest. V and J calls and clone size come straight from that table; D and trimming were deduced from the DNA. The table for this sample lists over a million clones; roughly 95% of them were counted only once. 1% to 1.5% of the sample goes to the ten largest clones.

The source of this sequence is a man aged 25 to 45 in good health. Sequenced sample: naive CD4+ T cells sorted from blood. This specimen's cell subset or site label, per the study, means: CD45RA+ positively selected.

CDR3 reads: CASSQDIGTGLFF. The DNA sequence reads TGCGCCAGCAGCCAAGATATTGGGACGGGTCTGTTTTTT. The chain is made from TRBV4-3 and TRBJ1-4, and possibly TRBD1, on 5 matching bases. Trimming at the junction amounts to 0 bases on V and 14 bases on J, and the germline ends lie 13 bases apart. The CDR3 runs 13 amino acids, cysteine and phenylalanine included. Kept here is only the CDR3 DNA, which spans 39 bases and is read in frame from base 1. As encoded in the germline V gene, CDR1 is LGHNA while CDR2 is YSLEER.